This T cell receptor (beta chain) was profiled in a study of metastatic and nonmetastatic thyroid tumors. Germline CDR1 is WSHSY and CDR2 is SAAADI. The CDR3 is 15 residues long. After removal of 5 bases from V and 4 bases from J, the junction contained 3 bases not matched to a gene. TCRdb called clones again from the PCR reads with MiXCR. The sample comprises around 40,000 clones, approximately 18% of which are singletons, and 6.2% rests with the top ten. Study conclusions and caveats: Across blood and tumor, TCR beta diversity in malignant thyroid tumors was reportedly significantly higher than in benign nodules.

No treatment had been given to any patient before thyroid surgery. This clone showed up many times. Its antigen is as yet unknown. The rearrangement uses TRBV10-2 and TRBJ2-1; 12 positions agree with TRBD2. The sample consisted of blood. The sequence was collected from a male donor with papillary thyroid cancer or a benign thyroid nodule (not recorded which). Some clones in this sample may be carry-over from other donors' samples. CDR3 nucleotide sequence: TGCGCCAGCAGTCGACTAGCGGGAGCATACAATGAGCAGTTCTTC. This gives the protein CASSRLAGAYNEQFF.